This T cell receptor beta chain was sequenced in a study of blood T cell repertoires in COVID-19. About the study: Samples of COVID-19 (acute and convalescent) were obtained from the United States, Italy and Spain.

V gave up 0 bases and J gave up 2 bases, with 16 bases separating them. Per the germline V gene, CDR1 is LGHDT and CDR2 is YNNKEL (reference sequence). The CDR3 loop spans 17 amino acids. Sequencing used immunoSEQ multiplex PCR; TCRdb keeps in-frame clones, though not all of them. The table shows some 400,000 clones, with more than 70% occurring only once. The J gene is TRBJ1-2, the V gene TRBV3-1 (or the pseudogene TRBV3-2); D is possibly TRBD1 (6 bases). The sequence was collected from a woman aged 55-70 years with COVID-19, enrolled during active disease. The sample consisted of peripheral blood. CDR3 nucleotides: TGTGCCAGCAGCCAAGAGGGGGCCCAGGGCCTCAACTATGGCTACACCTTC. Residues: CASSQEGAQGLNYGYTF.